These T cell receptor beta chains were read from a single sample in a study of cytomegalovirus exposure and HLA in healthy donors. Repertoires were generated with immunoSEQ multiplex PCR, while TCRdb's copy carries only in-frame clones and drops some. The data show about 120,000 clones, with roughly 76% seen just once and 2.1% held by the top ten. Sequencing was performed on PBMCs. These receptors were obtained from a man aged 25 to 45 in good health and CMV-seronegative. Both conserved end residues are part of each CDR3. A D gene is named only where the DNA matches it firmly. Size is omitted from some rows. Given values are once, few, many or a class for expanded clones.

cdr3_length,v_call,clone_size,j_call,d_call,cdr3_nt,cdr3_aa
13,TRBV5-1,.,TRBJ2-5,.,TGCGCCAGCAGCTTGGGACTCAGAGAGACCCAGTACTTC,CASSLGLRETQYF
13,TRBV7-9,.,TRBJ2-7,.,TGTGCCAGCAGCTTGACAGCACCCTACGAGCAGTACTTC,CASSLTAPYEQYF
12,TRBV27,.,TRBJ1-1,.,TGTGCCAGCAGTACCCCCGGAGAGGAAGCTTTCTTT,CASSTPGEEAFF
14,TRBV18,.,TRBJ1-2,TRBD1,TGTGCCAGCTCACCGGACAGGGGGTCACGAGGCTACACCTTC,CASSPDRGSRGYTF
15,TRBV9,.,TRBJ2-2,TRBD1,TGTGCCAGCACCAACTCCGGGACAGGGACCGGGGAGCTGTTTTTT,CASTNSGTGTGELFF
13,TRBV21-1,.,TRBJ1-5,.,TGTGCCAGCAGCCTGACAGATAATCAGCCCCAGCATTTT,CASSLTDNQPQHF
17,TRBV28,.,TRBJ2-5,TRBD2,TGTGCCAGCAGTCTCCATAGCGGGGGCGCTTATGGGGAGACCCAGTACTTC,CASSLHSGGAYGETQYF
17,TRBV7-9,.,TRBJ2-7,TRBD1,TGTGCCAGCAGCAATAGCGGCAGGACAGGGTGGGCCTACGAGCAGTACTTC,CASSNSGRTGWAYEQYF
13,TRBV10-3,.,TRBJ2-7,TRBD2,TGTGCCATCAGTACTAGCGTCACCTACGAGCAGTACTTC,CAISTSVTYEQYF
16,TRBV5-4,.,TRBJ1-1,TRBD1,TGTGCCAGCAGCCCTTCGACAGGGATTATGAACACTGAAGCTTTCTTT,CASSPSTGIMNTEAFF
13,TRBV19,.,TRBJ2-7,.,TGTGCCAGTAGTCAAGGGACATCCTACGAGCAGTACTTC,CASSQGTSYEQYF
12,TRBV27,.,TRBJ2-7,.,TGTGCCAGCAGTTTCAGGGGATCCGAGCAGTACTTC,CASSFRGSEQYF
16,TRBV5-1,.,TRBJ2-1,.,TGCGCCAGCAGCTTGGCCGGACTCCGCTCCTACAATGAGCAGTTCTTC,CASSLAGLRSYNEQFF
16,TRBV7-8,.,TRBJ2-1,.,TGTGCCAGCAGCTCGCAAACAGGGTTGTCCTACAATGAGCAGTTCTTC,CASSSQTGLSYNEQFF
14,TRBV5-1,.,TRBJ2-7,.,TGCGCCAGCAGCTTGACAGTCGAAGTCTACGAGCAGTACTTC,CASSLTVEVYEQYF
15,TRBV19,.,TRBJ2-1,TRBD2,TGTGCCAGTAGTATTAGGACTAGCGGGGTTAATGAGCAGTTCTTC,CASSIRTSGVNEQFF
13,TRBV6-5,.,TRBJ1-3,TRBD1,TGTGCCAGCAAAAAGGGGGCCTGGAGCACCATATATTTT,CASKKGAWSTIYF
17,TRBV5-4,.,TRBJ1-1,.,TGTGCCAGCAGCTTGCATCGGGGGGAGGGCCTGAACACTGAAGCTTTCTTT,CASSLHRGEGLNTEAFF
15,TRBV5-6,.,TRBJ1-1,.,TGTGCCAGCAGCTTTGAGCGAACTAGGAACACTGAAGCTTTCTTT,CASSFERTRNTEAFF
14,TRBV7-9,.,TRBJ1-1,TRBD1,TGTGCCAGCAACAAACAGGGGGGGAACACTGAAGCTTTCTTT,CASNKQGGNTEAFF
16,TRBV28,.,TRBJ1-1,TRBD1,TGTGCCAGCAGTACTCGGGACAGTTCGACGAACACTGAAGCTTTCTTT,CASSTRDSSTNTEAFF
12,TRBV19,.,TRBJ2-3,.,TGTGCCAGTAGTCCCCGTGAGGGTACGCAGTATTTT,CASSPREGTQYF
13,TRBV5-4,once,TRBJ2-7,.,TGTGCCAGCAGCTTGGACAGTTACTACGAGCAGTACTTC,CASSLDSYYEQYF
13,TRBV7-2,.,TRBJ2-5,.,TGTGCCAGCAGCCCACAGGAACAAGAGACCCAGTACTTC,CASSPQEQETQYF
15,TRBV27,.,TRBJ2-3,TRBD2,TGTGCCAGCAACCGACTAGCGGGGGAACAAGATACGCAGTATTTT,CASNRLAGEQDTQYF
15,TRBV9,once,TRBJ2-1,TRBD1,TGTGCCAGCAGCGTAGCTGGGGACAGCGACAATGAGCAGTTCTTC,CASSVAGDSDNEQFF
14,TRBV2,once,TRBJ1-2,TRBD1,TGTGCCAGCAAGAGGGACAGGGCCCTATACGGCTACACCTTC,CASKRDRALYGYTF
15,TRBV28,.,TRBJ1-1,TRBD1,TGTGCCAGCAGTTTATCAGGGGACAGGAACACTGAAGCTTTCTTT,CASSLSGDRNTEAFF
14,TRBV25-1,.,TRBJ1-1,.,TGTGCCAGCAGTGAATCAGGGGAGAACACTGAAGCTTTCTTT,CASSESGENTEAFF
15,TRBV27,.,TRBJ1-1,.,TGTGCCAGCAGTAACAAGACAGGTCTGGACACTGAAGCTTTCTTT,CASSNKTGLDTEAFF
15,TRBV7-9,.,TRBJ2-7,TRBD2,TGTTCCAGCAGCTCGGCTAGCGGCGAGATGGGGGAGCAGTACTTC,CSSSSASGEMGEQYF
18,TRBV5-1,once,TRBJ1-1,.,TGCGCCAGCAGCTTTCGCGGGTTGGGGGCTCAGGCGAACACTGAAGCTTTCTTT,CASSFRGLGAQANTEAFF
13,TRBV7-2,.,TRBJ2-7,TRBD1,TGTGCCAGCAGCTCCAATAGACAGGGAAAGCAGTACTTC,CASSSNRQGKQYF
18,TRBV27,.,TRBJ1-2,TRBD1,TGTGCCAGCAGTTCCCAAGACAGGGGGCGAACGTCTAACTATGGCTACACCTTC,CASSSQDRGRTSNYGYTF
13,TRBV7-2,.,TRBJ1-1,TRBD1,TGTGCCAGCAAGGGACAGTTAAACACTGAAGCTTTCTTT,CASKGQLNTEAFF
16,TRBV18,.,TRBJ2-3,TRBD2,TGTGCCAGCTCACCTCTTAGCGGGGGGAGGCGAGATACGCAGTATTTT,CASSPLSGGRRDTQYF
14,TRBV27,.,TRBJ1-2,.,TGTGCCAGCAGTTTCGCAGGGGCTAACTATGGCTACACCTTC,CASSFAGANYGYTF
17,TRBV7-9,.,TRBJ1-5,TRBD1,TGTGCCAGCAGCTGGGCCCCTTTAAGACAGGGGGAACAGCCCCAGCATTTT,CASSWAPLRQGEQPQHF
13,TRBV7-9,.,TRBJ2-7,.,TGTGCCAGCAGCCCGGGACACCCCTACGAGCAGTACTTC,CASSPGHPYEQYF
14,TRBV5-1,.,TRBJ2-5,.,TGCGCCAGCAGTTCCGGGACTGGCCAAGAGACCCAGTACTTC,CASSSGTGQETQYF
17,TRBV5-4,.,TRBJ1-5,TRBD1,TGTGCCAGCAGCTTGGTTGGGACAGGGTATAGCAATCAGCCCCAGCATTTT,CASSLVGTGYSNQPQHF
15,TRBV6-5,once,TRBJ1-2,TRBD1,TGTGCCAGCAGTTACCAGGGACAGTTAAACTATGGCTACACCTTC,CASSYQGQLNYGYTF
11,TRBV19,.,TRBJ1-1,.,TGTGCCAGTAGTAAGCGAACTGAAGCTTTCTTT,CASSKRTEAFF
13,TRBV2,.,TRBJ1-1,.,TGTGCCAGCAGTAAGACACAGAACACTGAAGCTTTCTTT,CASSKTQNTEAFF
14,TRBV2,.,TRBJ2-3,TRBD1,TGTGCCAGCACCATACAGGGGTCGGGAGATACGCAGTATTTT,CASTIQGSGDTQYF
13,TRBV11-2,few,TRBJ1-3,.,TGTGCCAGCAGCTATTCAGGCGGAAACACCATATATTTT,CASSYSGGNTIYF
13,TRBV7-2,.,TRBJ2-1,TRBD1,TGTGCCAGCAGCTTAGCGGGGGACAGTGAGCAGTTCTTC,CASSLAGDSEQFF
15,TRBV15,.,TRBJ2-5,TRBD1,TGTGCCACCAGCAGAGAGGGACAGCTCCAAGAGACCCAGTACTTC,CATSREGQLQETQYF
15,TRBV15,.,TRBJ2-3,TRBD1,TGTGCCACCACCAACCGGGACAGTTACACAGATACGCAGTATTTT,CATTNRDSYTDTQYF
16,TRBV7-2,.,TRBJ2-7,TRBD2,TGTGCCAGCAGCATCGGACTAGCGGGGGGGAGCTACGAGCAGTACTTC,CASSIGLAGGSYEQYF